A single sample is the source of the 28 T cell receptor beta chains below, sequenced in a study of CD8 T cells in ankylosing spondylitis. TCRdb analysed the 5' RACE reads with MiXCR anew, one entry per CDR3 protein. The table lists approximately 39,000 distinct CDR3 sequences, approximately 9.9% of them singletons, with 20% in the top ten. Sequencing was carried out using synovial fluid, either unsorted or a sorted T cell fraction (not recorded which). The receptors come from a male donor with ankylosing spondylitis.

This clonotype was picked up many times. The chain has TRBV29-1 and TRBJ2-1; TRBD2 agrees at 8 bases. The CDR3 contains 15 residues. Germline V gives CDR1 SQVTM, CDR2 ANQGSEA. Germline trimming cut 7 bases from V and 4 bases from J; bases unmatched to any gene: 12. The CDR3 nucleotides are TGCAGCGCCCCGACTAGCGAAAAGGGATACAATGAGCAGTTCTTC. Protein product: CSAPTSEKGYNEQFF.

This clonotype was seen at least ten times. The V gene is TRBV6-1, the J gene TRBJ1-2; 7 positions agree with TRBD1. This CDR3 is 14 amino acids long. V dropped 6 bases and J dropped 2; count of bases not matched to a gene: 6. Germline-derived CDR1 and CDR2 are MNHNS and SASEGT. The CDR3 reads CASRKDRLNYGYTF. The CDR3 nucleotides are TGTGCCAGCAGGAAGGACAGGCTCAACTATGGCTACACCTTC.

This clonotype was seen many times. The rearrangement links TRBV15 to TRBJ2-7; D is possibly TRBD2 (7 bases). CDR1 is LNHNV and CDR2 is YYDKDF in the germline V gene (reference sequence). The CDR3 has 17 amino acids. V shed 0 bases and J shed 3 bases, with 18 bases lying between them. CDR3 in amino acids: CATSRDPHAGAVYEQYF. CDR3 bases: TGTGCCACCAGCAGAGATCCTCACGCGGGGGCAGTCTACGAGCAGTACTTC.

This clonotype was found a few times. This chain joins TRBV28 and TRBJ1-2; D is unclear. From germline, CDR1 is MDHEN and CDR2 SYDVKM. V shed 4 bases and J shed 8 bases, with 8 bases lying between them. This CDR3 region has 11 residues. CDR3 protein: CASSSPRGYTF. The CDR3 nucleotides read TGTGCCAGCAGTTCCCCCCGGGGCTACACCTTC.

The V gene is TRBV18, the J gene TRBJ2-3; TRBD2 aligns across 10 bases. The germline V gene encodes CDR1 KGHSH and CDR2 LQKENI. This CDR3 contains 16 residues. The trim removed 3 bases at V and 6 bases at J, leaving 9 bases unmatched. CDR3 residues: CASSPGLAEGRDTQYF. In DNA form, the CDR3 reads TGTGCCAGCTCACCCGGACTAGCGGAGGGAAGGGATACGCAGTATTTT.

There are a few counts of this clonotype. The genes are TRBV4-1 and TRBJ1-1; the D is unclear. The V end lost 4 bases, the J end lost 4 bases, and 28 bases lay between the germline ends. There are 19 residues in the CDR3. Germline V lookup: CDR1 MGHRA, CDR2 YSYEKL. CDR3 coding DNA: TGCGCCAGCAGCCCCCCGGAGAACAGCGACATATGGGGAGTCACTGAAGCTTTCTTT. It encodes CASSPPENSDIWGVTEAFF.

With respect to this clonotype: An end of the junction differs from the germline gene, which may be a read error. The V and J genes are TRBV6-4 and TRBJ2-3; 7 nucleotides line up with TRBD1. Germline CDR1 and CDR2: MRHNA and SNTAGT. This CDR3 comprises 13 residues. The chain's CDR3 is CASGGQDTGTQYF. As DNA, the CDR3 is TGTGCCAGCGGAGGACAGGACACAGGTACGCAGTATTTT.

This clonotype appeared a few times. The chain couples TRBV4-3 to TRBJ1-6; D gene unclear. CDR1 LGHNA and CDR2 YSLEER come from the germline V gene. The CDR3 extends over 18 amino acids. Trimming stripped 0 bases from V and 0 bases from J, with 12 bases between. Written as DNA, the CDR3 is TGCGCCAGCAGCCAAGATCGGACGAGAAGCTCCTATAATTCACCCCTCCACTTT. It yields the protein CASSQDRTRSSYNSPLHF.

This clonotype was detected ten times or more. This chain joins TRBV19 and TRBJ2-5, with D perhaps matching TRBD2 (5 bases). In germline, CDR1 is LNHDA, CDR2 SQIVND (reference sequence). This CDR3 has 14 residues. Trimming stripped 7 bases from V and 4 bases from J, with 16 bases between. The CDR3 DNA follows: TGTGCCAGTACCCGGACCTTCGCGGGAGAGACCCAGTACTTC. The encoded protein is CASTRTFAGETQYF.

This clonotype was picked up a small number of times. The chain has TRBV7-9 and TRBJ2-2; D is possibly TRBD1 (6 bases). Looked up from germline, CDR1 is SEHNR and CDR2 is FQNEAQ (reference sequence). The CDR3 covers 16 residues. V was pared by 7 bases and J by 1 base, with 16 bases between. The DNA for the CDR3 is TGTGCCAGCATCCCCGCGGCAGGGGAGAACACCGGGGAGCTGTTTTTT. Its translation is CASIPAAGENTGELFF.

On this clonotype itself: An end of the junction does not agree with germline; a read error may underlie this. The chain links TRBV5-1 to TRBJ2-1, with no clear D. Germline-derived CDR1 and CDR2 are SGHRS and YFSETQ. This CDR3 spans 15 amino acids. CDR3 loop: CASSLYPGSYNERFF. CDR3 in DNA: TGCGCCAGCAGCTTGTACCCTGGGTCCTACAATGAGCGGTTCTTC.

This clonotype came up many times. The chain employs TRBV13 and TRBJ2-7; D possibly corresponds to TRBD2 (6 bases). The germline gives CDR1 PRHDT, CDR2 FYEKMQ (reference sequence). V gave up 5 bases and J gave up 5 bases, with 22 bases separating them. This CDR3 is built from 16 residues. CDR3 protein: CASSLAGPGALHEQYF. For the CDR3, the DNA is TGTGCCAGCAGCCTTGCAGGTCCGGGAGCTCTCCACGAGCAGTACTTC.

The V and J genes are TRBV7-6 and TRBJ2-7, with D uncertain. From germline, CDR1 is SGHVS and CDR2 FNYEAQ. This CDR3 spans 15 amino acids. The V gene lost 1 base and the J gene lost 0 bases, with 10 bases spanning the gap. Written as DNA, the CDR3 is TGTGCCAGCAGCTTAGTCGACGATAGCTCCTACGAGCAGTACTTC. It translates to CASSLVDDSSYEQYF.

This clonotype turned up a few times. This may stem from a read error, because a much larger clone lies one nucleotide away. The J gene is TRBJ2-1, the V gene TRBV13; D is undetermined. Germline-derived CDR1 and CDR2 are PRHDT and FYEKMQ (reference sequence). The CDR3 is 11 residues long. DNA for the CDR3: TGTGCCAGCAGCTTAATAAATGAGCATTTCTTC. Its protein product is CASSLINEHFF.

This clonotype was observed a few times. V is TRBV18 and J is TRBJ2-7; 7 bases line up with TRBD2. Germline lookup yields CDR1 KGHSH and CDR2 LQKENI. The CDR3 is 14 residues long. The J segment lost 6 bases and the V segment lost 6 bases, leaving 11 bases of the junction unmatched. The CDR3 nucleotides read TGTGCCAGCTCCCCTAAGCGGGGCCAGAGCGAGCAGTACTTC. Translated: CASSPKRGQSEQYF.

This clonotype came up many times. The V gene is TRBV7-3, the J gene TRBJ1-1; tentative D call: TRBD1 (6 bases). V was clipped by 7 bases and J by 8 bases, with 20 bases between them. The CDR3 is 14 amino acids. CDR1 SGHTA and CDR2 FQGTGA come from the germline V gene. The CDR3 nucleotides are TGTGCCAGCAAGTTGACAGGATGGGACTCGGAAGCTTTCTTT. It codes for CASKLTGWDSEAFF.

This clonotype came up many times. The J gene is TRBJ2-1, the V gene TRBV7-9; D might be TRBD1 (5 bases). The length of the CDR3 is 17 residues. Germline loops: CDR1 SEHNR, CDR2 FQNEAQ (reference sequence). V was trimmed by 4 bases and J by 4 bases, leaving 20 bases between them. The CDR3 sequence: CASSYLPGREVYNEQFF. The CDR3 nucleotides read TGTGCCAGCAGCTACCTACCGGGCAGGGAAGTATACAATGAGCAGTTCTTC. Full variable domain (rest looked up from reference TRBV7-9 and TRBJ2-1): DTGVSQNPRHKITKRGQNVTFRCDPISEHNRLYWYRQTLGQGPEFLTYFQNEAQLEKSRLLSDRFSAERPKGSFSTLEIQRTEQGDSAMYLCASSYLPGREVYNEQFFGPGTRLTVL.

This clonotype was counted a few times. This chain uses TRBV20-1 with TRBJ2-3; the match to TRBD2 covers 8 bases. V lost 5 bases to trimming and J lost 4 bases; unmatched junction nucleotides: 14. The germline CDR1 and CDR2 sequences are DFQATT and SNEGSKA (reference sequence). The CDR3 has 16 residues. For the CDR3, the DNA is TGCAGTGCTCAACGCCCGGGACTAGGCTCGGCAGATACGCAGTATTTT. It is translated as CSAQRPGLGSADTQYF.

The V call is TRBV9, the J call TRBJ2-1, with a weak D call TRBD2 (6 bases). V was clipped by 4 bases and J by 10 bases, with 15 bases between them. This CDR3 region has 13 residues. Germline V gene data show CDR1 as SGDLS and CDR2 as YYNGEE. The chain's CDR3 is CASSLGGVGEQFF. CDR3 nucleotides: TGTGCCAGCAGCCTCGGGGGAGTCGGAGAGCAGTTCTTC. Supplemented by reference TRBV9 and TRBJ2-1, the full variable domain reads DSGVTQTPKHLITATGQRVTLRCSPRSGDLSVYWYQQSLDQGLQFLIQYYNGEERAKGNILERFSAQQFPDLHSELNLSSLELGDSALYFCASSLGGVGEQFFGPGTRLTVL.

The rearrangement joins TRBV20-1 to TRBJ2-2; 8 bases agree with TRBD2. The CDR3 covers 17 residues. The junction had 9 bases not matched to a gene; V was cut back by 0 bases and J by 3 bases. Germline CDR1 and CDR2: DFQATT and SNEGSKA (reference sequence). The CDR3 protein is CSARDNAGGGDTGELFF. The DNA for the CDR3 is TGCAGTGCTAGAGACAATGCGGGAGGTGGGGACACCGGGGAGCTGTTTTTT.

This clonotype came up a few times. The chain recombines TRBV4-1 with TRBJ2-2, with TRBD2 matching 14 bases. V lost 4 bases, J lost 2 bases, and 6 bases stayed unmatched. CDR1 is MGHRA, CDR2 YSYEKL, per germline. The CDR3 consists of 18 residues. The CDR3 DNA reads as TGCGCCAGCAGCCCCCTTGGGACTAGCGGGAGTAACACCGGGGAGCTGTTTTTT. Translating gives CASSPLGTSGSNTGELFF.

This clonotype was seen a few times. The rearrangement uses TRBV28 and TRBJ2-1; weak D call: TRBD2 (6 bases). The CDR3 has 13 residues. Germline values: CDR1 MDHEN, CDR2 SYDVKM. V gave up 5 bases and J gave up 7 bases, with 12 bases separating them. DNA for the CDR3: TGTGCCAGCAGTATCGGGACTCCGAATGAGCAGTTCTTC. Translation: CASSIGTPNEQFF.

In this sample, this clonotype turned up a few times. The chain links TRBV10-3 to TRBJ2-1; 8 positions agree with TRBD2. Germline V CDR1 and CDR2: ENHRY, SYGVKD. After removal of 4 bases from V and 1 base from J, the junction contained 3 bases not matched to a gene. The CDR3 has 15 residues. This CDR3 reads CAISVGGGSYNEQFF. The CDR3 bases are TGTGCCATCAGTGTCGGCGGGGGGTCCTACAATGAGCAGTTCTTC.

This clonotype was observed a handful of times. The chain uses TRBV29-1 and TRBJ2-6, with D perhaps matching TRBD2 (6 bases). V lost 5 bases and J lost 2, with 13 bases in between. This CDR3 is 15 amino acids long. The germline V gene encodes CDR1 SQVTM and CDR2 ANQGSEA. The CDR3 spells CSVPGGPTGANVLTF. Written as DNA, the CDR3 is TGCAGCGTTCCCGGGGGACCCACTGGGGCCAACGTCCTGACTTTC.

This clonotype was seen ten or more times. The genes are TRBV29-1 and TRBJ1-1; D perhaps matches TRBD1 (5 bases). CDR1 is SQVTM, CDR2 ANQGSEA, per germline. CDR3 length: 13 residues. Trimming removed 3 bases at V and 4 bases at J, with 12 bases between. The CDR3 region is CSVEGRAGTEAFF. The CDR3 nucleotides read TGCAGCGTTGAGGGCAGGGCGGGCACTGAAGCTTTCTTT.

This clonotype was seen more than once but under ten times. The rearrangement links TRBV6-6 to TRBJ1-1; D unresolved. The germline gives CDR1 MNHNY, CDR2 SVGAGI (reference sequence). V lost 8 bases and J lost 1, with 11 bases in between. This CDR3 comprises 13 residues. The CDR3 DNA reads as TGTGCCAGCTACCGGGTGGCGAACACTGAAGCTTTCTTT. This gives the protein CASYRVANTEAFF.

In its sample, this clonotype was seen many times. This chain links TRBV4-3 with TRBJ2-1; 8 bases line up with TRBD2. The CDR3 extends over 16 amino acids. The junction had 8 bases not matched to a gene; V was cut back by 1 base and J by 6 bases. In germline, CDR1 is LGHNA, CDR2 YSLEER. CDR3 amino acids: CASSQVWDAGGNEQFF. Written as DNA, the CDR3 is TGCGCCAGCAGCCAAGTTTGGGACGCGGGGGGCAATGAGCAGTTCTTC.

The rearrangement joins TRBV7-7 to TRBJ2-1, with D maybe TRBD2 (6 bases). The CDR3 covers 13 residues. CDR1 and CDR2 (germline): SSHAT, FNYEAQ (reference sequence). V lost 5 bases and J 7 bases, leaving 12 bases between the germline ends. The CDR3 bases are TGTGCCAGCAGCAGGGGTGGGGGGAATGAGCAGTTCTTC. This translates into CASSRGGGNEQFF.